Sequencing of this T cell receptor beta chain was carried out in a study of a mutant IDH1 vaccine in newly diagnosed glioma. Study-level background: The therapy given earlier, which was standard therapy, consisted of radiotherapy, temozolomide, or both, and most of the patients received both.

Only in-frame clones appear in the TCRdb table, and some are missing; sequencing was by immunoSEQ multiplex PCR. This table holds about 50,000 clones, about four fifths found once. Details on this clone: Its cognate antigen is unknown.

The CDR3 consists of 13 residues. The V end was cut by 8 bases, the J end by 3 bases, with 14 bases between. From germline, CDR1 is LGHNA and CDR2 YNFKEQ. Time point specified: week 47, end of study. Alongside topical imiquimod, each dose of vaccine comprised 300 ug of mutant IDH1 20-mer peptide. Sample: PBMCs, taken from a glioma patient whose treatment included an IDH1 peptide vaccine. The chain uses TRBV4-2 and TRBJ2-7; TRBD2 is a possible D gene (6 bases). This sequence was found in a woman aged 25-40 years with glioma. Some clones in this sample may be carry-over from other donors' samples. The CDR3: CASRGLGGYEQYF. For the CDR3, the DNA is TGTGCCAGCCGAGGTTTGGGGGGCTACGAGCAGTACTTC.